The source of this TCR beta chain is a study of blood T cell repertoires in COVID-19. Study information: The study drew acute and convalescent COVID-19 samples from the United States, Italy and Spain. Sample material is recorded as cDNA or gDNA derived from T cells, B-cell-depleted T cells, or PBMCs.

Authors' methods: Reference gene primer amplification gave nucleated cell count estimates. Clones were read by immunoSEQ multiplex PCR, and TCRdb kept only the in-frame ones, dropping some. V and J calls and clone size are copied from that table; D and trimming were computed from the DNA. The sample holds 200,000 to 300,000 clones; 80% to 90% are singletons and the top ten take about 3.9%. Individuals aged about 18 to 100 years were recruited from approximately 24 US areas. V shed 0 bases, J shed 4 bases, and the junction held 13 bases outside the gene matches. The CDR3 runs to 19 residues. Looked up from germline, CDR1 is MGHRA and CDR2 is YSYEKL.

Sequencing was performed on PBMCs or T cells enriched from blood (not recorded which). The chain has TRBV4-1 and TRBJ1-3, with 9 bases matching TRBD1. The sequence derives from a woman between 40 and 55 years old who had been exposed to COVID-19. The CDR3 region is CASSQDSVGTGFSGNTIYF. The CDR3 DNA reads as TGCGCCAGCAGCCAAGATTCGGTGGGGACAGGGTTTTCCGGAAACACCATATATTTT.